This entry describes one T cell receptor beta chain. This clone was counted ten times or more. The antigen it binds to is not known. The input lacks base qualities; no much larger clone sits a single base away. The entry originates in a study of metastatic and nonmetastatic thyroid tumors (TCRdb year 2020). As for the study more broadly: The researchers compared repertoires between peripheral blood samples and tumor or nodule tissue samples from patients with malignant or benign thyroid disease.

The method behind the library was PCR. The sequencer was an Illumina HiSeq 4000. High-throughput sequencing was used to profile the TCR beta-chain CDR3 region of each patient. As for the authors' bioinformatics: The researchers built a classifier to tell apart papillary thyroid cancer patients with distant metastasis, based on CDR3 differences among clinicopathological groups. The Shannon index was used to assess repertoire diversity, and the Morisita-Horn index was used to assess tumor-blood repertoire similarity. Starting from the raw public reads, TCRdb applied fastp trimming at Q25, assembled clones with MiXCR and retained in-frame beta chains. The V and J calls and clone size come from TCRdb's table, not from the authors' own analysis. This sample lists around 8,000 clones; 30% to 35% were detected once. Roughly a tenth of the sample is held by the ten biggest clonotypes. Points the paper makes about the study in general: In both blood and tumor samples, malignant tumors were reported to have significantly higher TCR beta diversity than benign nodules.

The V and J ends are trimmed by 7 bases and 8 bases, leaving 16 bases between them. Looking up the germline V gene yields CDR1 SGHTA and CDR2 FQGNSA. The CDR3 runs 13 residues from the cysteine to the phenylalanine. Just the 39-base CDR3 DNA is kept, in frame starting at base 1. None of the patients had been given any treatment before thyroid surgery. Using T-cell receptor beta sequencing, the study looked back at clinical samples from patients collected from about 2011 to 2019. Sequences were obtained from tumor tissue. Recombination linked TRBV7-2 to TRBJ2-3; the D segment is perhaps TRBD1 or TRBD2, each sharing 6 matched bases. This clonotype was obtained from a female donor with papillary thyroid cancer or a benign thyroid nodule (not recorded which). Some clones in this sample may be carry-over from other donors' samples. The sequenced DNA: TGTGCCAGCATCGGAGGGGGAATTGGTACGCAGTATTTT. Translated, this gives CASIGGGIGTQYF.